These 22 T cell receptor beta chains came from one sample sequenced in a study of blood T cell repertoires in COVID-19. TCRdb keeps only in-frame clones here, not all; method: immunoSEQ multiplex PCR. The data show 200,000 to 300,000 clones, 82% seen once. The source material was peripheral blood. These receptors were taken from a woman between 55 and 75 years old with active or convalescent COVID-19.

This clone showed up just once. Additional DNA sequences in this sample encode the identical CDR3. J is TRBJ2-7 and V is TRBV2, with 7 bases matching TRBD1. Germline CDR1 SNHLY, CDR2 FYNNEI. This CDR3 comprises 12 residues. The junction had 3 bases not matched to a gene; V was cut back by 7 bases and J by 3 bases. Here the CDR3 DNA reads TGTGCCAGCACGGGACAGCGCTACGAGCAGTACTTC. Its protein product is CASTGQRYEQYF.

The rearrangement joins TRBV6-2 or TRBV6-3 to TRBJ2-7, with 9 bases that match TRBD1. Germline-derived CDR1 and CDR2 are MNHEY and SVGEGT. The trim removed 2 bases at V and 4 bases at J, leaving 0 bases unmatched. The CDR3 extends over 13 amino acids. The DNA for the CDR3 is TGTGCCAGCAGTTACGGGACAGGGTACGAGCAGTACTTC. This encodes CASSYGTGYEQYF.

The V call is TRBV6-5, the J call TRBJ1-1, with D possibly matching TRBD1 (6 bases). V was shortened by 6 bases and J by 2 bases, with 13 bases between the two germline ends. CDR3 size: 14 residues. CDR1 is MNHEY and CDR2 is SVGAGI in the germline V gene. CDR3 sequence (DNA): TGTGCCAGCAGAAGTCGACAGGCCAACACTGAAGCTTTCTTT. Its protein is CASRSRQANTEAFF.

This clone has only one observation. V and J are TRBV7-2 and TRBJ1-4; weak D call: TRBD1 (5 bases). This CDR3 is built from 17 residues. Trimming removed 0 bases at V and 5 bases at J, with 16 bases between. Germline loops: CDR1 SGHTA, CDR2 FQGNSA. The CDR3 reads CASSLARGGRKNEKLFF. CDR3 bases: TGTGCCAGCAGCTTAGCGCGCGGGGGGAGGAAAAATGAAAAACTGTTTTTT.

This clone was seen a handful of times. The chain is built from TRBV2 and TRBJ2-2; D gene ambiguous. Germline values: CDR1 SNHLY, CDR2 FYNNEI. The CDR3 covers 13 residues. The ends were cut back, 6 bases at V and 5 bases at J, with 10 bases in the middle. The CDR3 loop is CASSFLGTGELFF. The CDR3 DNA reads TGTGCCAGCAGCTTTCTCGGGACCGGGGAGCTGTTTTTT.

The gene calls are TRBV18 and TRBJ1-6; TRBD1 is a possible D gene (5 bases). The CDR3 spans 16 residues. V was cut by 3 bases and J by 8 bases, with 17 bases left in between. Germline CDR1 and CDR2: KGHSH and LQKENI. CDR3 amino acids: CASSPLSWPGDSPLHF. CDR3 sequence (DNA): TGTGCCAGCTCACCCTTATCTTGGCCGGGGGATTCACCCCTCCACTTT. Using reference TRBV18 and TRBJ1-6 for the parts outside the CDR3, the full variable domain is NAGVMQNPRHLVRRRGQEARLRCSPMKGHSHVYWYRQLPEEGLKFMVYLQKENIIDESGMPKERFSAEFPKEGPSILRIQQVVRGDSAAYFCASSPLSWPGDSPLHFGNGTRLTVT.

The J gene is TRBJ1-2, the V gene TRBV5-8; TRBD1 matches 7 bases. CDR3 size: 14 residues. The junction had 3 bases not matched to a gene; V was cut back by 0 bases and J by 4 bases. CDR1 SGHTS and CDR2 YDEGEE come from the germline V gene. The CDR3 here is CASSLDRGGYGYTF. The CDR3 DNA is TGTGCCAGCAGCTTGGACAGGGGTGGCTATGGCTACACCTTC. The entire variable domain, with the rest obtained from reference TRBV5-8 and TRBJ1-2, is as follows: EAGVTQSPTHLIKTRGQQATLRCSPISGHTSVYWYQQALGLGLQFLLWYDEGEERNRGNFPPRFSGRQFPNYSSELNVNALELEDSALYLCASSLDRGGYGYTFGSGTRLTVV.

CDR3 in DNA: TGTGCCTCTGACTTAGGACTAGCGGGGTACGAGCAGTACTTC. It codes for CASDLGLAGYEQYF. V usage is TRBV30 and J usage is TRBJ2-7; 12 bases agree with TRBD2. Trimming took 7 bases from V and 4 from J; bases not matched to a gene: 8. Germline loops: CDR1 GTSNPN, CDR2 SVGIG (reference sequence). This CDR3 is 14 amino acids long.

This sequence joins TRBV2 and TRBJ1-6; no firm D call. V shed 6 bases and J shed 0 bases, with 15 bases lying between them. The CDR3 contains 17 residues. Looked up from germline, CDR1 is SNHLY and CDR2 is FYNNEI. The CDR3 is CASSVKEGSSYNSPLHF. Written as DNA, the CDR3 is TGTGCCAGCAGCGTCAAGGAAGGGAGCTCCTATAATTCACCCCTCCACTTT.

This sequence joins TRBV7-2 and TRBJ1-1; possible D gene TRBD1, 5 bases. Germline CDR1 and CDR2: SGHTA and FQGNSA. CDR3 length equals 14 residues. Trimming removed 1 base at V and 4 bases at J, with 10 bases between. The CDR3 spells CASSLGGESTEAFF. The CDR3 nucleotides read TGTGCCAGCAGCTTAGGGGGCGAGTCCACTGAAGCTTTCTTT.

This clone was counted a few times. The chain combines TRBV19 with TRBJ1-5, with D possibly being TRBD1 (5 bases). The ends were cut back, 3 bases at V and 0 bases at J, with 9 bases in the middle. This CDR3 contains 15 residues. Germline values: CDR1 LNHDA, CDR2 SQIVND (reference sequence). The CDR3 sequence: CASSMDKDSNQPQHF. CDR3 DNA: TGTGCCAGTAGTATGGACAAGGATAGCAATCAGCCCCAGCATTTT.

The chain carries TRBV25-1 and TRBJ2-1; no clear D. Germline lookup yields CDR1 MGHDK and CDR2 SYGVNS. The CDR3 is made up of 11 amino acids. V was cut by 4 bases and J by 4 bases, with 2 bases left in between. CDR3 sequence (DNA): TGTGCCAGCAGTGCTTACAATGAGCAGTTCTTC. Amino acid sequence: CASSAYNEQFF.

V and J are TRBV27 and TRBJ2-3, with 9 bases matching TRBD1. The CDR3 extends over 15 amino acids. The germline V gene has CDR1 MNHEY and CDR2 SMNVEV (reference sequence). J gave up 7 bases and V 4 bases, and 9 bases lay outside the gene matches. The CDR3 DNA is TGTGCCAGCAGTTCCGGGACAGGGATGATCAATACGCAGTATTTT. Encoded protein: CASSSGTGMINTQYF.

This clone was picked up one time. The V and J genes are TRBV18 and TRBJ1-2, with 11 bases matching TRBD1. J lost 6 bases, V lost 3 bases, and 6 bases had no gene match. Germline CDR1 and CDR2: KGHSH and LQKENI. The CDR3 spans 15 residues. CDR3 region: CASSPGQGGMDGYTF. The CDR3, as DNA: TGTGCCAGCTCACCGGGACAGGGGGGAATGGATGGCTACACCTTC.

The V gene is TRBV3-1 (or the pseudogene TRBV3-2), the J gene TRBJ2-7, with 15 bases identical to TRBD2. Germline CDR1 and CDR2: LGHDT and YNNKEL (reference sequence). V gave up 5 bases and J gave up 3 bases; unmatched junction bases: 5. This CDR3 has 16 amino acids. The CDR3 loop is CASSWWTSGGDYEQYF. CDR3 sequence (DNA): TGTGCCAGCAGCTGGTGGACTAGCGGGGGGGACTACGAGCAGTACTTC.

The chain recombines TRBV30 with TRBJ1-3; D possibly corresponds to TRBD1 (6 bases). The V and J ends lost 4 bases and 3 bases respectively, with 19 bases between them. This CDR3 is built from 16 residues. CDR1 and CDR2 (germline): GTSNPN, SVGIG (reference sequence). The CDR3 protein is CAWTSPGGARGNTIYF. CDR3 in DNA: TGTGCCTGGACCTCACCCGGGGGGGCGCGTGGAAACACCATATATTTT.

The V gene is TRBV29-1, the J gene TRBJ1-4; TRBD1 might be the D (6 bases). V lost 7 bases, J lost 0 bases, and 12 bases lay in between. Germline V CDR1 and CDR2: SQVTM, ANQGSEA. This CDR3 has 14 amino acids. The CDR3 is CSAEDSSTNEKLFF. The CDR3 DNA follows: TGCAGCGCTGAGGACAGCTCAACTAATGAAAAACTGTTTTTT.

This clone was observed a few times. The genes are TRBV27 and TRBJ2-2, with 15 positions matching TRBD2. From germline, CDR1 is MNHEY and CDR2 SMNVEV (reference sequence). J lost 10 bases, V lost 5 bases, and 8 bases had no gene match. The CDR3 sequence is 16 residues long. The CDR3 region has the DNA TGTGCCAGCAGTACCGCCGGGACTAGCGGGAGGAAGGAGCTGTTTTTT. Translating gives CASSTAGTSGRKELFF.

The chain combines TRBV6-5 with TRBJ1-6, with TRBD1 matching over 10 bases. The J segment lost 10 bases and the V segment lost 6 bases, leaving 9 bases of the junction unmatched. This CDR3 contains 15 residues. CDR1 and CDR2 from the germline V gene are MNHEY and SVGAGI. CDR3 coding DNA: TGTGCCAGCAGCCACCTAAGGGACAGGGGCTCACCCCTCCACTTT. Its protein product is CASSHLRDRGSPLHF.

The chain employs TRBV7-3 and TRBJ2-5; a possible D gene is TRBD1 (6 bases). The CDR3 is 15 amino acids. Germline-derived CDR1 and CDR2 are SGHTA and FQGTGA. The ends were cut back, 5 bases at V and 2 bases at J, with 15 bases in the middle. CDR3 in amino acids: CASSQGGQRQETQYF. CDR3 coding DNA: TGTGCCAGCAGCCAAGGAGGACAGAGACAAGAGACCCAGTACTTC.

This chain uses TRBV10-3 with TRBJ1-3; D possibly corresponds to TRBD1 (6 bases). CDR3 length equals 16 residues. Trimming pared 5 bases from V and 2 bases from J, leaving 16 bases between. Germline lookup yields CDR1 ENHRY and CDR2 SYGVKD. DNA of the CDR3: TGTGCCATCAGTTCTTATGGGGGGGCACCTGGAAACACCATATATTTT. Translation gives CAISSYGGAPGNTIYF.

The V gene is TRBV6-5, the J gene TRBJ1-4; 7 positions match TRBD1. Germline V lookup: CDR1 MNHEY, CDR2 SVGAGI. J gave up 5 bases and V 6 bases, and 9 bases lay outside the gene matches. The CDR3 is made up of 15 amino acids. This CDR3 reads CASRQRGQSNEKLFF. The CDR3 region has the DNA TGTGCCAGCAGACAGAGGGGACAGTCAAATGAAAAACTGTTTTTT.